The clone carrying this TCR beta chain occurred a few times. What it binds is unknown. These data belong to a study of regulatory T cells in long-lasting Graves disease. Whole-study results and caveats: Persistent Graves' cases showed lower TCR diversity than newly diagnosed cases. Few sampled subjects may have lowered accuracy.

Regarding time point: newly diagnosed GD, antithyroid drugs for less than 3 months. The TCR library was made from RNA extracted from PBMCs. Relying on iRepertoire HTBI primers and Arm-PCR of CDR3 regions, the team built TCR beta libraries. TCRdb passed the multiplex PCR reads through MiXCR, listing each CDR3 protein once. The table shows under 250,000 distinct CDR3 sequences, with around a fifth occurring only once. Germline assignment: CDR1 DFQATT and CDR2 SNEGSKA (reference sequence). Losses at the gene ends were 3 bases for V and 3 bases for J; bases not matched to a gene: 8. The CDR3 loop spans 15 amino acids. These data were likewise used in another study, on T cells in Graves' hyperthyroidism and ophthalmopathy. From that second work: A model using 13 V-J features told ophthalmopathy apart from stable hyperthyroidism.

The sequence derives from a woman in her 30s with Graves disease. The specimen was peripheral blood mononuclear cells (PBMCs), collected at new diagnosis, from a patient treated with antithyroid drugs. V gene TRBV20-1 combines with J gene TRBJ2-1; 7 bases match TRBD2. Here the CDR3 DNA reads TGCAGTGCTAGGGGCCCAGCGGGATTCTACAATGAGCAGTTCTTC. Encoded protein: CSARGPAGFYNEQFF.